This T cell receptor beta chain was profiled in a study of T-cell reconstitution after alpha-beta-depleted transplantation in children. In germline, CDR1 is MNHEY, CDR2 SVGAGI. The V end lost 0 bases, the J end lost 0 bases, and 8 bases lay between the germline ends. This CDR3 spans 15 amino acids. The TCRbeta library was prepared with unique molecular identifiers. TCRdb re-called the PCR reads through MiXCR, storing one row per CDR3 protein. The sample lists around 600,000 distinct CDR3 sequences, roughly 17% occurring once. This chain connects TRBV6-5 to TRBJ1-1; possibly TRBD1 for D (5 bases). This TCR came from a human donor who donated a stem cell graft to a child with acute myeloid leukemia. The sequencing here drew on PBMCs from the stem cell graft donor, taken from the stem cell graft. The CDR3 DNA sequence: TGTGCCAGCAGTTACTCGGAAGGGGTGAACACTGAAGCTTTCTTT. It specifies CASSYSEGVNTEAFF.